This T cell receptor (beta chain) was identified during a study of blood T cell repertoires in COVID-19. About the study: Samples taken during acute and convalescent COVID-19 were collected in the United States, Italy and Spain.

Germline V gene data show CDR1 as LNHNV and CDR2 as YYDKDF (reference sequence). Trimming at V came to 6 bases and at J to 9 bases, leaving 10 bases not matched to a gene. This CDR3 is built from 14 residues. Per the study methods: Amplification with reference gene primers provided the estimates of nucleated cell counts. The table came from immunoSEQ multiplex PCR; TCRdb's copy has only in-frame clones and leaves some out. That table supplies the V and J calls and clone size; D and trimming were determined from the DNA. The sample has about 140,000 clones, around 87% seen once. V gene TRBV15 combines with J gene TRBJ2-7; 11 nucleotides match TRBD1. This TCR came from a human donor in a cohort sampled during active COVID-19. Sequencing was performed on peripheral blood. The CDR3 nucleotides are TGTGCCACCAGTCCGGACAGGGGGCGAATAGGGCAGTACTTC. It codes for CATSPDRGRIGQYF.